The 24 T cell receptor beta chains presented below share a single source sample, sequenced in a study of blood T cell repertoires in COVID-19. Repertoires were generated with immunoSEQ multiplex PCR, while TCRdb's copy carries only in-frame clones and drops some. The table lists approximately 92,000 clones, around four fifths of them singletons. The sequenced sample consisted of peripheral blood. Every receptor here comes from a man aged 45-60 years with acute or convalescent COVID-19.

This clone has a handful of counts. The chain recombines TRBV7-2 with TRBJ1-2; D is undetermined. This CDR3 spans 13 amino acids. The V end was cut by 1 base, the J end by 6 bases, with 9 bases between. Germline V gene data show CDR1 as SGHTA and CDR2 as FQGNSA. CDR3 sequence reads: CASSLGPGDGYTF. The CDR3 DNA follows: TGTGCCAGCAGCTTAGGTCCCGGGGATGGCTACACCTTC.

This rearrangement joins TRBV5-1 to TRBJ1-2, with 9 bases aligning to TRBD1. Germline CDR1 reads SGHRS; CDR2 reads YFSETQ. V was clipped by 5 bases and J by 5 bases; unmatched bases: 7. This CDR3 has 14 residues. In nucleotides, the CDR3 is TGCGCCAGCAGGGGGGGACAGGGTCTATATGGCTACACCTTC. Its translation: CASRGGQGLYGYTF.

V is TRBV9 and J is TRBJ2-5, with 8 positions matching TRBD2. The ends lost 4 bases at V and 5 bases at J; junction bases unmatched: 10. The CDR3 is 15 residues long. Germline V gives CDR1 SGDLS, CDR2 YYNGEE. The CDR3 sequence: CASSPREGLGETQYF. The CDR3 DNA reads TGTGCCAGCAGCCCCCGGGAGGGGTTGGGGGAGACCCAGTACTTC.

This chain links TRBV7-2 with TRBJ2-2; D may be TRBD1 (6 bases). The germline V and J ends were trimmed by 5 bases and 0 bases, with 13 bases remaining between them. The CDR3 is made up of 16 amino acids. Germline V gene lookup returns CDR1 SGHTA and CDR2 FQGNSA. The DNA for the CDR3 is TGTGCCAGCAGCCCAGCCCGACAGGCGAACACCGGGGAGCTGTTTTTT. Translating it yields CASSPARQANTGELFF.

The chain couples TRBV24-1 to TRBJ2-1; 14 bases are shared with TRBD2. This CDR3 spans 19 amino acids. The V gene's germline CDR1 is KGHDR and CDR2 SFDVKD. After removal of 7 bases from V and 8 bases from J, the junction contained 18 bases not matched to a gene. The CDR3 region has the DNA TGTGCCACCAGCGCTCGGACTAGCGGGAGGTCCTCCGCCCAGGATGAGCAGTTCTTC. Protein product: CATSARTSGRSSAQDEQFF.

This clone was observed once. The V gene is TRBV27, the J gene TRBJ1-5; a weak D match, TRBD1 (5 bases). This CDR3 contains 16 residues. The germline V and J ends were trimmed by 5 bases and 2 bases, with 16 bases remaining between them. CDR1 MNHEY and CDR2 SMNVEV come from the germline V gene (reference sequence). CDR3 DNA sequence: TGTGCCAGCAGTAAAGGACACCTCCCAGGCAATCAGCCCCAGCATTTT. Amino acid sequence: CASSKGHLPGNQPQHF.

J is TRBJ1-2 and V is TRBV5-1, with 8 nucleotides matching TRBD1. CDR1 is SGHRS, CDR2 YFSETQ, per germline. V gave up 4 bases and J gave up 4 bases; unmatched junction bases: 9. CDR3 length: 15 amino acids. CDR3 in amino acids: CASSQGQELSYGYTF. The CDR3 DNA reads as TGCGCCAGCAGCCAGGGACAGGAGCTCAGCTATGGCTACACCTTC.

This chain links TRBV12-3 or TRBV12-4 with TRBJ2-3; tentatively, D is TRBD2 (5 bases). Trimming stripped 3 bases from V and 6 bases from J, with 7 bases between. The CDR3 is 12 residues long. Written as DNA, the CDR3 is TGTGCCAGCAGTTTTGGCGGGGATACGCAGTATTTT. Translating gives CASSFGGDTQYF.

V usage is TRBV7-9 and J usage is TRBJ2-1; 11 bases are shared with TRBD2. V was clipped by 5 bases and J by 12 bases; unmatched bases: 9. The CDR3 extends over 14 amino acids. Germline assignment: CDR1 SEHNR and CDR2 FQNEAQ (reference sequence). The CDR3 protein is CASSVLAGEERQFF. CDR3 coding DNA: TGTGCCAGCAGCGTACTAGCGGGAGAGGAGAGGCAGTTCTTC.

V usage is TRBV5-6 and J usage is TRBJ2-7; unclear D gene. CDR1 is SGHDT, CDR2 YYEEEE, per germline. This CDR3 has 13 residues. V was clipped by 2 bases and J by 1 base, with 7 bases between them. CDR3 nucleotides: TGTGCCAGCAGCTTTGTCAGGTCCTACGAGCAGTACTTC. Translation: CASSFVRSYEQYF.

This chain uses TRBV30 with TRBJ2-7; 8 bases are shared with TRBD2. J lost 6 bases, V lost 1 base, and 11 bases had no gene match. This CDR3 has 15 amino acids. Germline V gene lookup returns CDR1 GTSNPN and CDR2 SVGIG (reference sequence). The CDR3 DNA follows: TGTGCCTGGAGTGCACCCCGGACTAGCTTTGGCGAGCAGTACTTC. Translating gives CAWSAPRTSFGEQYF.

The chain carries TRBV10-2 and TRBJ2-5; no clear D gene. The germline CDR1 and CDR2 sequences are WSHSY and SAAADI. The CDR3 has 13 amino acids. V shed 6 bases and J shed 7 bases, with 15 bases lying between them. The CDR3, as DNA: TGCGCCAGCAGCGTGAGCCAAGAGATGACCCAGTACTTC. Its translation is CASSVSQEMTQYF.

V and J are TRBV23-1 and TRBJ1-1, with a weak D call TRBD1 (5 bases). TRBV23-1 qualifies as an ORF whose function is uncertain. Deletions cut 8 bases from V and 11 bases from J, with 12 bases between. The CDR3 extends over 10 amino acids. CDR3 region: CASRHRSAFF. CDR3 DNA sequence: TGCGCCAGCCGGCACAGGTCTGCTTTCTTT.

The V and J genes are TRBV6-2 or TRBV6-3 and TRBJ2-3; D is unresolved. This CDR3 spans 13 amino acids. Germline V lookup: CDR1 MNHEY, CDR2 SVGEGT. Trimming pared 2 bases from V and 3 bases from J, leaving 6 bases between. CDR3 sequence (DNA): TGTGCCAGCAGTTACCCAGAAACAGATACGCAGTATTTT. It specifies CASSYPETDTQYF.

The rearrangement uses TRBV18 and TRBJ2-1; TRBD2 matches at 8 bases. CDR1 and CDR2 (germline): KGHSH, LQKENI. The J segment lost 3 bases and the V segment lost 1 base, leaving 2 bases of the junction unmatched. The CDR3 loop spans 15 amino acids. The CDR3 spells CASSPRRGDYNEQFF. DNA for the CDR3: TGTGCCAGCTCACCACGGCGGGGGGACTACAATGAGCAGTTCTTC.

The chain couples TRBV3-1 (or the pseudogene TRBV3-2) to TRBJ2-3; possibly TRBD2 for D (5 bases). CDR1 is LGHDT and CDR2 is YNNKEL in the germline V gene (reference sequence). The germline V and J ends were trimmed by 1 base and 1 base, with 9 bases remaining between them. This CDR3 is 15 amino acids long. The CDR3 DNA follows: TGTGCCAGCAGCCAAGCCGGGGTGGGCACAGATACGCAGTATTTT. This codes for CASSQAGVGTDTQYF.

This clone was picked up one time. This chain connects TRBV12-3 or TRBV12-4 to TRBJ1-1, with TRBD1 matching over 8 bases. This CDR3 is 13 amino acids long. Trimming cost V 6 bases and J 11 bases; bases outside gene matches: 11. This CDR3 reads CASSPGQGRMAFF. The CDR3 coding sequence is TGTGCCAGCAGCCCAGGACAGGGTCGGATGGCTTTCTTT.

The chain couples TRBV28 to TRBJ1-2; TRBD1 matches 7 bases. The J segment lost 5 bases and the V segment lost 7 bases, leaving 7 bases of the junction unmatched. Germline CDR1 MDHEN, CDR2 SYDVKM. The CDR3 is 13 residues long. Here the CDR3 DNA reads TGTGCCAGCACAACAGGGGTTAGGTATGGCTACACCTTC. Residues: CASTTGVRYGYTF.

The V call is TRBV6-5, the J call TRBJ2-3, with D perhaps matching TRBD2 (6 bases). Germline loops: CDR1 MNHEY, CDR2 SVGAGI. The CDR3 has 15 amino acids. Between the trimmed V and J ends, which lost 2 bases and 0 bases, there was a span of 9 bases. As DNA, the CDR3 is TGTGCCAGCAGTTACCCGGGGAGGAGCACAGATACGCAGTATTTT. Translation gives CASSYPGRSTDTQYF.

This chain links TRBV5-4 with TRBJ2-7, with 7 bases that match TRBD1. From germline, CDR1 is SGHNT and CDR2 YYREEE (reference sequence). The V gene end was trimmed by 2 bases and the J gene end by 5 bases; junction bases not matched to a gene: 10. The CDR3 has 15 amino acids. The DNA of the CDR3 is TGTGCCAGCAGCTTCAGGGGGAAAGTTGGGAACGAGCAGTACTTC. Translating gives CASSFRGKVGNEQYF.

The chain has TRBV29-1 and TRBJ1-4, with 7 bases identical to TRBD1. The CDR3 consists of 13 residues. The V segment lost 6 bases and the J segment 6 bases; nucleotides outside the gene matches: 7. Germline loops: CDR1 SQVTM, CDR2 ANQGSEA. The CDR3 protein is CSVQGGADEKLFF. CDR3 nucleotide sequence: TGCAGCGTCCAGGGGGGCGCGGATGAAAAACTGTTTTTT. Complete variable domain (other parts from reference TRBV29-1 and TRBJ1-4): SAVISQKPSRDICQRGTSLTIQCQVDSQVTMMFWYRQQPGQSLTLIATANQGSEATYESGFVIDKFPISRPNLTFSTLTVSNMSPEDSSIYLCSVQGGADEKLFFGSGTQLSVL.

The chain carries TRBV11-2 and TRBJ1-1; D is unclear. V lost 5 bases and J lost 1, with 14 bases in between. CDR3 length equals 15 residues. Germline V gives CDR1 SGHAT, CDR2 FQNNGV. CDR3 residues: CASSDRGHSNTEAFF. The CDR3 coding sequence is TGTGCCAGCAGCGACCGAGGGCATTCGAACACTGAAGCTTTCTTT.

The chain uses TRBV5-4 and TRBJ2-5; 10 bases map to TRBD2. Unmatched junction bases numbered 17, after V lost 4 bases and J lost 5 bases. This CDR3 spans 18 amino acids. CDR1 and CDR2 (germline): SGHNT, YYREEE (reference sequence). CDR3 residues: CASSRYLAGDLIGETQYF. In DNA form, the CDR3 reads TGTGCCAGCAGCCGCTACCTAGCGGGGGACCTCATTGGGGAGACCCAGTACTTC.

The V call is TRBV12-3 or TRBV12-4, the J call TRBJ1-4; 8 positions agree with TRBD1. The CDR3 contains 13 residues. V gave up 6 bases and J gave up 7 bases; unmatched junction bases: 4. The DNA of the CDR3 is TGTGCCAGCAGGAGGACAGGGTTTGAAAAACTGTTTTTT. It encodes CASRRTGFEKLFF.